Detailed here is one T cell receptor beta chain. Its antigen remains unidentified. The PCR used 60 Vbeta and 13 Jbeta primers. TCRdb's table, derived via immunoSEQ multiplex PCR, lists solely in-frame clones and lacks some. The sample contains some 120,000 clones, around 83% of which appear only once. The data were obtained in a study of cytomegalovirus exposure and HLA in healthy donors. General study findings and limits: In a later analysis, TCR association rates varied by HLA locus: DRB1 most, HLA-C fewest. Compared with the approximately 680-donor mean, an Asian-associated ancestry cluster reportedly had fewer N-insertions, according to a later analysis.

V shed 3 bases and J shed 0 bases, with 8 bases lying between them. CDR3 length: 14 residues. Per germline, CDR1 SGDLS and CDR2 YYNGEE. The chain combines TRBV9 with TRBJ2-3; a possible D gene is TRBD1 (5 bases). The sample comprised PBMCs. This receptor was obtained from a woman aged 18-30 years in good health and CMV-seropositive. The CDR3 DNA is TGTGCCAGCAGCGCGACAGCTAGCACAGATACGCAGTATTTT. As protein: CASSATASTDTQYF.